The source of this TCR beta chain is a study of synovial regulatory T cells in juvenile arthritis. The CDR3 contains 16 residues. DNA was not recorded. The V gene's germline CDR1 is MNHEY and CDR2 SMNVEV (reference sequence). Here immunoSEQ multiplex PCR was the method, and the copy in TCRdb shows in-frame clones only, minus some. This sample's table reports 1,500 to 2,000 clones. Matched peripheral blood accompanied the synovial fluid taken from each patient with active arthritis. Median age approximately 10 years (about 2.1-22.9); median disease duration about 7 years (0.2-19.1). The sequence was obtained from a donor younger than 30 with juvenile idiopathic arthritis. This chain uses TRBV27 with TRBJ2-1; the TRBD1 assignment by TCRdb is unverifiable without DNA. Sequenced sample: Treg cells from the synovium. The CDR3 here is CASSFHRGLTLNEQFF.